A single sample gave rise to the 18 T cell receptor beta chains below, sequenced in a study of blood T cells in healthy people across ages. Sample-barcoded 5' priming and a J-beta primer mix drove a second PCR of roughly 6 to 12 cycles. TCRdb called the 5' RACE reads again in MiXCR, with one record for every CDR3 protein. The sample yields hundreds of thousands of distinct CDR3 sequences, about 55% seen once. Input material: blood. These receptors came from a man in his sixties in good health.

The gene calls are TRBV5-1 and TRBJ2-3, with unresolved D. In germline, CDR1 is SGHRS, CDR2 YFSETQ. This CDR3 has 13 residues. With 3 bases removed from V and 1 base from J, the gap between germline ends came to 6 bases. Here the CDR3 reads CASSSDGTDTQYF. The CDR3 DNA sequence: TGCGCCAGCAGCTCAGACGGCACAGATACGCAGTATTTT.

This chain links TRBV7-2 with TRBJ1-1, with D unclear. Trimming removed 6 bases from V and 2 bases from J, with 13 bases in between. This CDR3 comprises 14 residues. Per the germline V gene, CDR1 is SGHTA and CDR2 is FQGNSA. This CDR3 reads CASRYGNPNTEAFF. The CDR3, as DNA: TGTGCCAGCAGGTACGGGAACCCAAACACTGAAGCTTTCTTT.

The chain couples TRBV7-2 to TRBJ2-3, with TRBD2 identical over 13 bases. The CDR3 length is 16 residues. Germline V gene data show CDR1 as SGHTA and CDR2 as FQGNSA. The trim removed 5 bases at V and 5 bases at J, leaving 7 bases unmatched. The CDR3 here is CASSATSGRVRDTQYF. CDR3 coding DNA: TGTGCCAGCAGCGCTACTAGCGGGAGGGTGAGAGATACGCAGTATTTT.

The V call is TRBV7-2, the J call TRBJ2-3; a weak D match, TRBD1 (6 bases). CDR1 SGHTA and CDR2 FQGNSA come from the germline V gene. This CDR3 has 17 amino acids. With 0 bases removed from V and 5 bases from J, the gap between germline ends came to 18 bases. CDR3 nucleotide sequence: TGTGCCAGCAGCTTAGCTATCTGGGGCAGGGGTCAAGATACGCAGTATTTT. It is translated as CASSLAIWGRGQDTQYF.

CDR3 region: CASSRSRDTQYF. The CDR3 coding sequence is TGTGCCAGCAGCCGAAGTAGGGATACGCAGTATTTT. The chain recombines TRBV7-3 with TRBJ2-3; D not resolved. The CDR3 is 12 residues long. Trimming removed 5 bases at V and 6 bases at J, with 9 bases between. From germline, CDR1 is SGHTA and CDR2 FQGTGA.

This clonotype was counted a few times. The rearrangement uses TRBV2 and TRBJ2-7; TRBD1 aligns across 8 bases. V lost 6 bases, J lost 2 bases, and 9 bases stayed unmatched. This CDR3 region has 15 residues. CDR1 SNHLY and CDR2 FYNNEI come from the germline V gene. CDR3 sequence reads: CASRGGQGFTYEQYF. In DNA, the CDR3 is TGTGCCAGCAGGGGTGGACAGGGTTTTACCTACGAGCAGTACTTC.

The chain has TRBV20-1 and TRBJ2-1; D is undetermined. V was cut by 3 bases and J by 4 bases, with 10 bases left in between. Germline V gene data show CDR1 as DFQATT and CDR2 as SNEGSKA (reference sequence). This CDR3 contains 13 residues. Here the CDR3 reads CSARTYRYNEQFF. CDR3 nucleotide sequence: TGCAGTGCTAGGACCTATCGATACAATGAGCAGTTCTTC.

This clonotype has just a few counts. The V gene is TRBV10-2, the J gene TRBJ2-5, with D unclear. The germline gives CDR1 WSHSY, CDR2 SAAADI. CDR3 size: 15 residues. V dropped 7 bases and J dropped 5 bases, with 20 bases sitting between them. The CDR3 spells CASTLAPSVVETQYF. CDR3 nucleotide sequence: TGCGCCAGCACGCTCGCGCCCTCAGTCGTGGAGACCCAGTACTTC.

The chain joins TRBV7-8 to TRBJ2-7; TRBD1 or TRBD2 may be the D gene (5 bases each). Trimming pared 3 bases from V and 2 bases from J, leaving 11 bases between. Germline loops: CDR1 SGHVS, CDR2 FQNEAQ. CDR3 size: 14 residues. CDR3 protein: CASSFRDGAYEQYF. As DNA, the CDR3 is TGTGCCAGCAGCTTCCGGGACGGGGCCTACGAGCAGTACTTC.

This clonotype was recorded at least ten times. V usage is TRBV10-2 and J usage is TRBJ1-6, with a weak D call TRBD1 (5 bases). The V and J ends lost 3 bases and 5 bases respectively, with 14 bases between them. This CDR3 has 16 residues. Per germline, CDR1 WSHSY and CDR2 SAAADI. The CDR3 reads CASSDPTRGHNSPLHF. The CDR3 nucleotides read TGCGCCAGCAGTGATCCCACCCGGGGCCATAATTCACCCCTCCACTTT.

The genes are TRBV24-1 and TRBJ2-3; 7 nucleotides line up with TRBD1. Germline values: CDR1 KGHDR, CDR2 SFDVKD. The CDR3 extends over 15 amino acids. With V trimmed by 3 bases and J by 7 bases, 9 bases remained unmatched. The CDR3 loop is CATSDPGTVSNTQYF. The CDR3 coding sequence is TGTGCCACCAGTGATCCCGGGACAGTATCGAATACGCAGTATTTT.

CDR3: CATGKGTETQFF. The DNA for the CDR3 is TGTGCCACCGGGAAGGGGACTGAGACCCAGTTCTTC. The V gene is TRBV10-3, the J gene TRBJ2-1, with D tentatively TRBD2 (6 bases). This CDR3 has 12 residues. Germline lookup yields CDR1 ENHRY and CDR2 SYGVKD. V lost 10 bases and J 13 bases, leaving 20 bases between the germline ends.

For the CDR3, the DNA is TGCAGCGTTAGACTAGCGCATCATGAGCAGTTCTTC. It translates to CSVRLAHHEQFF. The chain employs TRBV29-1 and TRBJ2-1; the match to TRBD2 covers 8 bases. The CDR3 spans 12 residues. Germline V gene data show CDR1 as SQVTM and CDR2 as ANQGSEA. Losses at the gene ends were 5 bases for V and 8 bases for J; bases not matched to a gene: 5.

The chain carries TRBV20-1 and TRBJ1-4, with D possibly TRBD1 on 5 matching bases. Germline-derived CDR1 and CDR2 are DFQATT and SNEGSKA (reference sequence). V lost 3 bases, J lost 8 bases, and 13 bases lay in between. CDR3 length equals 13 residues. CDR3 bases: TGCAGTGCTAGGGAGGGAGGGGAGGAAAAACTGTTTTTT. It codes for CSAREGGEEKLFF.

V gene TRBV29-1 combines with J gene TRBJ2-1; D possibly corresponds to TRBD2 (7 bases). Germline CDR1 reads SQVTM; CDR2 reads ANQGSEA. The CDR3 consists of 13 residues. Trimming stripped 3 bases from V and 5 bases from J, with 11 bases between. DNA for the CDR3: TGCAGCGTTGACAGGGGACTAAACAATGAGCAGTTCTTC. Translation: CSVDRGLNNEQFF.

The DNA of the CDR3 is TGTGCCAGCAGTTTAGTTCGGGTGGACAATGAGCAGTTCTTC. It yields the protein CASSLVRVDNEQFF. The chain combines TRBV12-3 or TRBV12-4 with TRBJ2-1; D is ambiguous. The CDR3 runs to 14 residues. V was pared by 1 base and J by 5 bases, with 9 bases between.

The rearrangement uses TRBV20-1 and TRBJ2-3; D unresolved. This CDR3 comprises 14 residues. V was shortened by 3 bases and J by 0 bases, with 10 bases between the two germline ends. Germline V gene sequence: CDR1 DFQATT, CDR2 SNEGSKA (reference sequence). DNA for the CDR3: TGCAGTGCTAGGTCGGGTACTAGCACAGATACGCAGTATTTT. Its protein is CSARSGTSTDTQYF.

This clonotype was picked up many times. The rearrangement joins TRBV29-1 to TRBJ1-2; weak D call: TRBD1 (6 bases). Germline CDR1 reads SQVTM; CDR2 reads ANQGSEA. This CDR3 is 14 amino acids long. Trimming removed 4 bases from V and 5 bases from J, with 17 bases in between. The CDR3 sequence is CSVAPLDSRYGYTF. The CDR3 DNA reads TGCAGCGTTGCCCCCTTGGACAGCCGGTATGGCTACACCTTC.